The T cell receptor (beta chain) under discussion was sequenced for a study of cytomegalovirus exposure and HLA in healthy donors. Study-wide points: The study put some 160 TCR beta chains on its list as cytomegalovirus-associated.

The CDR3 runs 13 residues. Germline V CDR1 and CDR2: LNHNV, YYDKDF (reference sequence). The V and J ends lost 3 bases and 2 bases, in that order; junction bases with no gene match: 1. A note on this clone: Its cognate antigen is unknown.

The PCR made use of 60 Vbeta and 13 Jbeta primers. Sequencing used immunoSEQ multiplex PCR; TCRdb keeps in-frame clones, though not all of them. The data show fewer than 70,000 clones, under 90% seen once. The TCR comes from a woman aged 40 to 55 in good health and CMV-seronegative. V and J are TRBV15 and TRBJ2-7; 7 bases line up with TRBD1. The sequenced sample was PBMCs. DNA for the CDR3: TGTGCCACCAGCAGGACAGGGCCCTACGAGCAGTACTTC. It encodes CATSRTGPYEQYF.